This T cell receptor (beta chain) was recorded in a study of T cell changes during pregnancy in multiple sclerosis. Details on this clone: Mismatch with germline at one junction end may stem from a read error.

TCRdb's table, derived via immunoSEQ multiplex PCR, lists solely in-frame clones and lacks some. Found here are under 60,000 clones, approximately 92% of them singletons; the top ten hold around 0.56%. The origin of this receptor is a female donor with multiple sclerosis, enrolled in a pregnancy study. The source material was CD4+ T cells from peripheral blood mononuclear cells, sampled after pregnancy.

In nucleotides, the CDR3 is TGTGCCAGTACCGGGGTTAAAGGCTCTTTTTTT. It codes for CASTGVKGSFF. The chain employs TRBV19 and TRBJ2-3; a weak D match, TRBD2 (5 bases). CDR3 length: 11 amino acids. Looked up from germline, CDR1 is LNHDA and CDR2 is SQIVND (reference sequence). The entire variable domain, with the rest obtained from reference TRBV19 and TRBJ2-3, is as follows: DGGITQSPKYLFRKEGQNVTLSCEQNLNHDAMYWYRQDPGQGLRLIYYSQIVNDFQKGDIAEGYSVSREKKESFPLTVTSAQKNPTAFYLCASTGVKGSFFGPGTRLTVL.